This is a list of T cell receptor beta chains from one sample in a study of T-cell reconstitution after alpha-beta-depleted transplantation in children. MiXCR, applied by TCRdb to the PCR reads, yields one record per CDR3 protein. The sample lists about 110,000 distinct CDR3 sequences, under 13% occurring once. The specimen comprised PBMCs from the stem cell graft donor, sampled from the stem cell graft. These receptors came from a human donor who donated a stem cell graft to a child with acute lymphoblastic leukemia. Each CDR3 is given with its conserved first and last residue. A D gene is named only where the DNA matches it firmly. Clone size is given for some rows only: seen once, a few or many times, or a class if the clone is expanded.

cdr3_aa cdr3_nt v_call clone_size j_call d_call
CAISEDGTSGVEQFF TGTGCCATCAGTGAGGACGGGACTAGCGGCGTCGAGCAGTTCTTC TRBV10-3 many TRBJ2-1 TRBD2
CASSFGQGAEQYF TGTGCCAGCAGTTTTGGACAGGGCGCCGAGCAGTACTTC TRBV27 many TRBJ2-7 TRBD1
CASSLSTGGKDGYTF TGCGCCAGCAGCTTGAGTACAGGGGGAAAAGATGGCTACACCTTC TRBV5-1 many TRBJ1-2 TRBD1
CASSLFGATGGYTF TGTGCCAGCAGCCTGTTTGGGGCTACGGGTGGCTACACCTTC TRBV5-6 many TRBJ1-2 NA
CACWDRVYEKLFF TGTGCCTGTTGGGACAGGGTGTACGAAAAACTGTTTTTT TRBV30 few TRBJ1-4 TRBD1
CASSLDRPTDTQYF TGTGCCAGCAGTTTAGACCGTCCCACAGATACGCAGTATTTT TRBV28 many TRBJ2-3 NA
CASSLVGIEQFF TGTGCCAGCAGCTTAGTAGGGATTGAGCAGTTCTTC TRBV7-9 many TRBJ2-1 NA
CASSSIGPLGGETQYF TGTGCCAGCAGCTCCATCGGCCCCCTTGGCGGAGAGACCCAGTACTTC TRBV7-2 many TRBJ2-5 NA
CASSLGPGASYGYTF TGTGCCAGCAGCTTGGGACCGGGGGCCTCCTATGGCTACACCTTC TRBV5-6 many TRBJ1-2 NA
CASSQETRDRGRQPQHF TGCGCCAGCAGCCAAGAAACCCGGGACAGGGGACGTCAGCCCCAGCATTTT TRBV4-1 many TRBJ1-5 TRBD1
CASSTSGGRLYEQYF TGTGCCAGCAGCACCAGCGGGGGACGCCTCTACGAGCAGTACTTC TRBV7-2 many TRBJ2-7 TRBD2
CASSFLGNTIYF TGTGCCAGCAGCTTCCTTGGAAACACCATATATTTT TRBV5-6 many TRBJ1-3 NA
CSATGDRSDYGYTF TGCAGTGCTACGGGGGACAGGAGTGACTATGGCTACACCTTC TRBV20-1 many TRBJ1-2 TRBD1
CASSLSGQGGWETQYF TGTGCCAGCAGCCTTTCCGGACAGGGCGGGTGGGAGACCCAGTACTTC TRBV9 many TRBJ2-5 TRBD1
CASSPSRKGTDEKLFF TGTGCCAGCAGCCCCTCGCGGAAGGGTACGGATGAAAAACTGTTTTTT TRBV7-9 many TRBJ1-4 NA
CASGTGSWTEAFF TGCGCCAGCGGGACGGGGAGTTGGACTGAAGCTTTCTTT TRBV10-2 many TRBJ1-1 NA
CSARGQAVYNSPLHF TGCAGTGCTAGAGGGCAGGCGGTATATAATTCACCCCTCCACTTT TRBV20-1 many TRBJ1-6 NA
CSAREGGPGNTIYF TGCAGTGCTAGAGAGGGCGGGCCTGGAAACACCATATATTTT TRBV20-1 many TRBJ1-3 NA
CASKQTTSSYEQYF TGTGCCAGCAAGCAGACAACGTCCTCCTACGAGCAGTACTTC TRBV12-3/TRBV12-4 many TRBJ2-7 NA
CASSSGGANYEQYF TGTGCCAGCAGCTCGGGGGGCGCAAACTACGAGCAGTACTTC TRBV6-1 many TRBJ2-7 NA
CASSHKTDNSPLHF TGCGCCAGCAGTCATAAGACAGATAATTCACCCCTCCACTTT TRBV5-1 many TRBJ1-6 NA
CASSFPQSTDTQYF TGCGCCAGCAGCTTCCCACAGAGCACAGATACGCAGTATTTT TRBV5-1 many TRBJ2-3 NA
CASSVTGGSPYEQYF TGTGCCAGCAGTGTCACAGGGGGCTCACCCTACGAGCAGTACTTC TRBV27 NA TRBJ2-7 TRBD1